The entry below gives a single TCR beta chain sequence along with its context. This clone was seen only once. Its binding antigen is unknown. The input lacks base qualities; no much larger clone sits a single base away. Cut back by 1 base and 4 bases, the V and J ends lie 8 bases apart. The CDR3 covers 13 residues, taking in both the cysteine and the phenylalanine. Only the CDR3 part of the read is kept: 39 bases, read in frame from the first base. Based on the germline V gene, the CDR1 and CDR2 sequences are SGHRS and YFSETQ. The sample belongs to a study of blood T cell repertoires in COVID-19 (TCRdb year 2020). In terms of the full investigation: The collaborator samples originated in the United States, Italy and Spain and spanned the acute and convalescent phases of COVID-19. The prospective study material was composed of cDNA or gDNA derived from T cells, B-cell-depleted T cells, or PBMCs. Where HLA class I and class II types were available, the types were taken from metadata supplied by the sample provider, not from assay-based typing. A freely available public database, intended as a resource for researchers studying the immune response to SARS-CoV-2, is where the repertoires were released. A de-identified subject ID, COVID-19 status, age in years and sex were almost always included in the sample metadata. Deeply sampled blood TCRbeta repertoires from subjects exposed to, actively infected with, or recovered from COVID-19 were included in the dataset. Samples came from the ongoing ImmuneRACE study (first 160 participants) plus 1,254 subjects from 6 global collaborators. The research as a whole found: The quantity of clinical and demographic metadata differed by source and by participant and was supplied without curation.

TCRbeta CDR3 regions were amplified from genomic DNA using the immunoSEQ Assay, a bias-controlled multiplex PCR. The authors' analysis ran thus. The number of nucleated cells in each sample was estimated from the amplification of reference gene primers within the assay. To quantify the absolute abundance of each unique TCRbeta CDR3 rearrangement, sequence reads were collapsed and filtered. For each sample, productive Simpson clonality was calculated as the square root of Simpson's diversity index across productive rearrangements. What TCRdb holds here is the immuneACCESS table cut down to in-frame rearrangements. Part of the clones is not present; checked against another copy, under half of the missing clones reflect an unresolved V gene, and the others are unexplained. The V and J calls and the clone size are those of that table, but D and trimming were determined from the DNA. Present in this sample are a few hundred thousand clones, approximately 83% of which were seen just once. The leading ten clones occupy roughly 2% of the sample.

Participants in the prospective study were aged roughly 18 to 100 years, lived in some 24 United States geographic areas, and enrolled through a virtual design. Cohort assignment in the prospective study relied on participant-reported clinical history from a screening survey and a study questionnaire. Recovered participants in ImmuneRACE Cohort 3 were defined by two consecutive negative NP/OP PCR tests, clearance by a healthcare professional, or resolution of symptoms. Mobile phlebotomists in the prospective study collected whole blood, serum and a nasopharyngeal or oropharyngeal swab from every participant. Prospective study participants could optionally give additional blood draws and questionnaires over a roughly 2-month period. Blood samples from the prospective study were shipped frozen or at room temperature prior to DNA extraction.

Sequenced input: PBMCs or T cells enriched from blood (not recorded which). This clonotype was sampled from a man in his thirties or forties who had recovered from COVID-19. Recombination connected TRBV5-1 to TRBJ2-5, with no confidently assigned D gene. The CDR3 protein: CASSLPSRETQYF. The sequenced DNA: TGCGCCAGCAGCTTGCCATCTAGAGAGACCCAGTACTTC.